This T cell receptor beta chain appears in the sequencing data of a study of T cells in Graves' hyperthyroidism and ophthalmopathy. Study-wide results and caveats: Ophthalmopathy and stable hyperthyroidism were separated by a 13 V-J model. Most thyroid clonotypes expanded above 0.001 were also detected in blood.

Any patient presenting with uncontrolled infection, other autoimmune disease, pregnancy or lactation was left out. On the basis of clinical symptoms, serum thyroxine and TRAb, thyroid ultrasound and orbital computed tomography, diagnoses were made. Using RNA transcripts as the source, TCR beta CDR3 regions were amplified. In the first-round RT-PCR of the TCR CDR3, the HTBI primer set was used. TCRdb reanalysed the multiplex PCR reads using MiXCR and keeps one entry per CDR3 protein. Of more than 500,000 distinct CDR3 sequences in the sample, about 45% were seen once. Comments on this clonotype: Its target is not known.

Trimming pared 7 bases from V and 4 bases from J, leaving 19 bases between. The CDR3 is 15 amino acids. V is TRBV12-3 or TRBV12-4 and J is TRBJ1-2; tentatively, D is TRBD1 (5 bases). Source material: peripheral blood or thyroid tissue (not recorded which). The TCR was taken from an adult woman with Graves' disease, either hyperthyroidism or ophthalmopathy (not recorded which). The DNA for the CDR3 is TGTGCCAGCATTCCTGGACCGGAAACAGGCTATGGCTACACCTTC. This codes for CASIPGPETGYGYTF.